This note documents a single T cell receptor (beta chain) sequence. Antigen unknown. The sample originates from a study of PD-1 blockade in mismatch repair-deficient tumors. On the study more broadly: Enrolled about 2012-2016, patients had progressing, pretreated mismatch repair-deficient cancers of around twelve types. Findings and limits, study-wide: Tumor-resident clones, often undetectable pretreatment in blood, expanded then contracted after pembrolizumab.

This CDR3 spans 15 amino acids. Trimming at V came to 1 base and at J to 10 bases, leaving 5 bases not matched to a gene. Germline CDR1 SGHNT, CDR2 YYREEE (reference sequence). TCRdb keeps only in-frame clones here, not all; method: immunoSEQ multiplex PCR. Counted here are 100,000 to 150,000 clones, about 88% occurring once; the ten biggest clones make up about 13%. All patients were mismatch repair deficient, assessed by either PCR or immunohistochemistry. The gene calls are TRBV5-4 and TRBJ2-1, with TRBD2 identical over 13 bases. The specimen was peripheral blood, collected 44 weeks after starting pembrolizumab. This TCR was recovered from an adult with mismatch repair-deficient cancer. CDR3 coding DNA: TGTGCCAGCAGCTTGAGACTAGCGGGAGGTGACGAGCAGTTCTTC. Amino acids: CASSLRLAGGDEQFF.